This record looks at one T cell receptor (beta chain) sequence and its context. This clonotype appeared a few times. The clone's antigen remains unknown. No per-base quality is available; no much larger clone lies one base away. The data stem from a study of T-cell memory formation after mild COVID-19 (dated by TCRdb to the early 2020s). Some background on the complete study: Most TCR sequence clusters were specific to one of the two donors. The cohort was made up of two young adult volunteers, one female and one male, who were previously healthy. In a couple of donors, T-cell clones that expanded and contracted after mild COVID-19 were followed by sequencing TCRalpha and TCRbeta repertoires longitudinally. The paper as a whole reports these results and caveats: Contracting CD4+ clones turned up mainly in the CM and EM memory subsets, whereas EMRA was where CD8+ clones were enriched. From day 15 to 85, contracting clones showed balanced CD4/CD8 phenotypes, whereas a second wave of clones that expanded from day 15 to 37 leaned towards CD4+. The study covered only a couple of mild cases, and larger cohorts including severe cases with pre-infection samples were considered necessary. SARS-CoV-2 specificity was not confirmed for the second-wave clones peaking on day 37. Some responding clones were found in pre-infection memory, which suggests that pre-existing cross-reactive memory T cells took part in the SARS-CoV-2 response.

Sequenced using an Illumina NovaSeq 6000. cDNA libraries for TCRalpha and TCRbeta were prepared by 5'RACE using constant-segment primers, with sample barcodes and unique molecular identifiers added. RNA was extracted from every sample with Trizol reagent. Libraries were amplified in two PCR steps, with a second sample barcode and Illumina TruSeq adapters added in the second step. The libraries were sequenced on an Illumina NovaSeq using 2 x 150 bp paired-end reads. The paper's data handling went like this. With migec v1.2.7, reads were demultiplexed and then collapsed into UMI-guided consensus sequences. Using mixcr v2.1.11, UMI consensuses were aligned to TRA and TRB V and J templates and then assembled into clonotypes. A clonotype was counted as expanded or contracted only when both edgeR and NoisET called the clonotype significant, with the noise models trained on biological replicates. edgeR calls used a false discovery rate-adjusted p below 0.01 and a log2 fold-change threshold of 1. As an exploratory analysis of dynamics, max-normalized trajectories of the 1000 most abundant clonotypes were examined by PCA with hierarchical clustering. The CD4 or CD8 phenotype of responding clones was assigned using the separately sequenced CD4+ and CD8+ repertoires. The public reads were reanalyzed by TCRdb: fastp trimming at Q25, MiXCR alignment, in-frame beta chains only. Under each unique CDR3 protein, matching rows form one entry showing the most common genes and DNA. These V and J calls rely on TCRdb rather than the paper's analysis. This sample comprises 55,000 to 80,000 distinct CDR3 sequences, about a tenth of them detected only once. The leading ten clones occupy about 1.1% of the sample.

PBMCs were isolated by Ficoll-Paque density gradient centrifugation. Sequenced input: PBMCs or a T cell subset sorted from them (not recorded which). The clonotype originates from a man between 18 and 29 years old who had mild COVID-19 (a few samples of this study predate the infection). The sample titles of this study are shuffled in the database, so cell type and time point are left out; the donor was told from shared clones.

DNA sequence: TGCGCCAGCCGCCACGACCCGACAGGGGTCCAAGAGACCCAGTACTTC. This is translated as CASRHDPTGVQETQYF. This chain joins TRBV5-1 to TRBJ2-5; 8 bases in the middle match TRBD1. Inclusive of the bounding cysteine and phenylalanine, the CDR3 is 16 residues long. Here the CDR3 DNA is all that survives: 48 bases in frame from base 1. The germline V gene encodes CDR1 SGHRS and CDR2 YFSETQ. Trimmed from V: 7 bases; trimmed from J: 1 base; junction bases lacking a gene match: 12.